Listed here are 2 T cell receptor beta chains from one sample, sequenced in a study of molecular identifiers for immune sequencing clone quantification (dated by TCRdb to 2016 to 2019). Library creation used PCR. These reads were obtained on a NextSeq 500. TCRdb handled the public reads itself, with Q25 trimming in fastp and clone calling in MiXCR, and kept productive beta chains. Every entry covers one CDR3 protein and lists the most common genes and DNA from its rows. This sample has roughly 55,000 distinct CDR3 sequences in its table, and just over 35% of those were observed once. 3% to 4.5% of the sample is in the top ten clones. Sample: naive CD8+ T cells from blood, with Jurkat cell RNA spiked in. Reading the label with the study, this specimen's cell subset or site is: FACS-sorted CD8+CD4-CCR7+CD45RA+ naive T cells. These receptors all stem from a human donor in good health. Some libraries in this study had Jurkat cell RNA spiked in.

A remark on this clonotype: Because it lacks the conserved phenylalanine or tryptophan at the end, this CDR3 is likely a read error. The chain joins TRBV12-3 or TRBV12-4 to TRBJ1-1, with 9 bases lining up with TRBD1. The CDR3 contains 16 residues. The V gene end was trimmed by 3 bases and the J gene end by 4 bases; junction bases not matched to a gene: 9. The CDR3 sequence: CASSFRDRGEGTEAFS. The DNA of the CDR3 is TGTGCCAGCAGTTTCCGCGACAGGGGGGAGGGCACTGAAGCTTTCTCT.

This clonotype appeared a few times. V gene TRBV11-2 combines with J gene TRBJ2-1; D is ambiguous. Germline V gives CDR1 SGHAT, CDR2 FQNNGV. The CDR3 is 13 residues long. Trimming stripped 0 bases from V and 10 bases from J, with 10 bases between. CDR3 in DNA: TGTGCCAGCAGCTTAGAGGTGCGAGTAGAGCAGTTCTTC. As protein: CASSLEVRVEQFF.